Shown below are 7 T cell receptor beta chains from a single sample sequenced in a study of T cell responses to AZD1222 COVID-19 vaccine. This table comes from immunoSEQ multiplex PCR, and its TCRdb copy is limited to in-frame clones, with some not included. The sample consists of over 100,000 clones, approximately 90% of them appearing once. Sequencing was performed on peripheral blood, taken on day 0 of AZD1222 vaccination. These receptors originate from an adult in good health.

The rearrangement joins TRBV5-1 to TRBJ1-1, with 7 bases that match TRBD1. The CDR3 consists of 14 residues. Trimming took 4 bases from V and 11 from J; bases not matched to a gene: 14. CDR1 SGHRS and CDR2 YFSETQ come from the germline V gene. CDR3 protein: CASSPVGSSTGAFF. The CDR3 coding sequence is TGCGCCAGCAGCCCAGTGGGGAGCTCGACAGGGGCTTTCTTT.

In its sample, this clone was seen a few times. The chain employs TRBV6-5 and TRBJ1-5; possibly TRBD1 for D (5 bases). The CDR3 is made up of 12 amino acids. CDR1 and CDR2 (germline): MNHEY, SVGAGI. The germline V and J ends were trimmed by 9 bases and 5 bases, with 11 bases remaining between them. The CDR3, as DNA: TGTGCCAGTAGACAGTTGGATCAGCCCCAGCATTTT. Translated, it gives CASRQLDQPQHF.

The chain is built from TRBV3-1 (or the pseudogene TRBV3-2) and TRBJ1-4, with D possibly matching TRBD1 (6 bases). Deletions cut 5 bases from V and 2 bases from J, with 15 bases between. The CDR3 loop spans 16 amino acids. Looked up from germline, CDR1 is LGHDT and CDR2 is YNNKEL (reference sequence). The CDR3 sequence is CASSSRYRVTNEKLFF. The DNA of the CDR3 is TGTGCCAGCAGCTCCCGTTACAGGGTGACTAATGAAAAACTGTTTTTT.

This clone came up once. The rearrangement uses TRBV27 and TRBJ1-5; 9 bases agree with TRBD1. The CDR3 has 18 residues. CDR1 is MNHEY, CDR2 SMNVEV, per germline (reference sequence). The V segment lost 0 bases and the J segment 0 bases; nucleotides outside the gene matches: 6. CDR3 nucleotide sequence: TGTGCCAGCAGTTTATCGGGGACAGGGATCTATAGCAATCAGCCCCAGCATTTT. It specifies CASSLSGTGIYSNQPQHF.

The J gene is TRBJ2-7, the V gene TRBV9; TRBD1 aligns across 7 bases. The CDR3 runs 15 residues. Germline lookup yields CDR1 SGDLS and CDR2 YYNGEE. J lost 0 bases, V lost 6 bases, and 9 bases had no gene match. The chain's CDR3 is CASTPGTDSSYEQYF. The CDR3 region has the DNA TGTGCCAGCACCCCGGGGACAGACAGCTCCTACGAGCAGTACTTC. Drawing the rest from reference TRBV9 and TRBJ2-7, the complete variable domain is DSGVTQTPKHLITATGQRVTLRCSPRSGDLSVYWYQQSLDQGLQFLIQYYNGEERAKGNILERFSAQQFPDLHSELNLSSLELGDSALYFCASTPGTDSSYEQYFGPGTRLTVT.

The chain uses TRBV5-4 and TRBJ1-6; D is undetermined. The germline V gene encodes CDR1 SGHNT and CDR2 YYREEE (reference sequence). CDR3 size: 14 residues. V lost 0 bases to trimming and J lost 5 bases, with 6 bases between them. CDR3 in amino acids: CASSLGRNNSPLHF. The DNA of the CDR3 is TGTGCCAGCAGCTTGGGACGGAATAATTCACCCCTCCACTTT.

This clone was seen a single time. The genes are TRBV16 and TRBJ1-6, with D tentatively TRBD1 (5 bases). Trimming cost V 4 bases and J 10 bases, with 14 bases left between them. The CDR3 contains 14 residues. Germline CDR1 is KGHSY and CDR2 is FQNENV. As DNA, the CDR3 is TGTGCCAGCAGCCCTGGTCAGGGTAACTCACCCCTCCACTTT. This translates into CASSPGQGNSPLHF. The variable domain in full, with the rest retrieved from reference TRBV16 and TRBJ1-6, is GEEVAQTPKHLVRGEGQKAKLYCAPIKGHSYVFWYQQVLKNEFKFLISFQNENVFDETGMPKERFSAKCLPNSPCSLEIQATKLEDSAVYFCASSPGQGNSPLHFGNGTRLTVT.